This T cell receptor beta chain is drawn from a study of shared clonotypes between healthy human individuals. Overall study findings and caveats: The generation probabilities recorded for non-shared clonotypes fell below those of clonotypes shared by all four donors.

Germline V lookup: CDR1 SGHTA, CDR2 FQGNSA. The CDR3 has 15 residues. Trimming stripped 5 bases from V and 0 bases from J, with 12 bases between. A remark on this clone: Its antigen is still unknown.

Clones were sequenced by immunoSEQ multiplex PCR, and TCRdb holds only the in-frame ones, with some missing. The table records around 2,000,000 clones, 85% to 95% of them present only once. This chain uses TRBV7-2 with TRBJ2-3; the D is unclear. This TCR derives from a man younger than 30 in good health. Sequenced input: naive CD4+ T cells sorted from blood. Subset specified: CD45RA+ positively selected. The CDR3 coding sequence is TGTGCCAGCAGCCCTAGGGTCGGGAGCACAGATACGCAGTATTTT. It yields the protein CASSPRVGSTDTQYF.